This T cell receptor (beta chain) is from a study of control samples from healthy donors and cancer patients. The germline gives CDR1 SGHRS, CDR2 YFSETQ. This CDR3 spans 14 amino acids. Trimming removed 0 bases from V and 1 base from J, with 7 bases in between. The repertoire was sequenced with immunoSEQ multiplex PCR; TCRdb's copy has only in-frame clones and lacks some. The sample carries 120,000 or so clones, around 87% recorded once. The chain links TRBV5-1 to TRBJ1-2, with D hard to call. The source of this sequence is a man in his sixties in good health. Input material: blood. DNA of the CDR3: TGCGCCAGCAGCTTGGGTTCCGTTAACTATGGCTACACCTTC. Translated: CASSLGSVNYGYTF.